This note documents a single TCR beta chain sequence. Antigen unknown. The sample is drawn from a study of human versus mouse CDR3 diversity and MHC coevolution. General study points: By iCHAO1, human TCR beta clonotypes numbered about 1.6 million, the most. Among all groups, most of the three human donors showed least clonal inequality.

TCRdb's table, derived via immunoSEQ multiplex PCR, lists solely in-frame clones and lacks some. The repertoire has 80,000 or so clones, around 95% of them found once; the top ten carry approximately 1.4%. The trim removed 8 bases at V and 7 bases at J, leaving 5 bases unmatched. CDR1 and CDR2 from the germline V gene are ENHRY and SYGVKD. The CDR3 sequence is 12 residues long. This chain joins TRBV10-3 and TRBJ2-1, with 7 bases aligning to TRBD1. The source of this sequence is a person between 25 and 70 years old in good health. The sequenced sample was naive CD4+ T cells from blood. Subset defined: CD45RO-negative CD62L-positive naive CD4 T cells. The CDR3: CAIRQGGNEQFF. CDR3 nucleotides: TGTGCCATCCGACAGGGCGGGAATGAGCAGTTCTTC.